This entry lists 20 T cell receptor beta chains sequenced from one sample in a study of blood T cell repertoires in COVID-19 (TCRdb year 2020). Libraries were constructed by the immunoSEQ multiplex PCR assay. The source is immuneACCESS, and TCRdb retained only in-frame sequences with V and J called. Part of the clones is not carried over; for the studies checked, unresolved V genes explain less than half of this, and the remainder is unexplained. The sample table contains 68,000 or so clones; only one count was recorded for 70% to 85% of them. The ten largest account for around 30% of the sample. Sample: peripheral blood. These receptors came from a human donor in a cohort sampled during active COVID-19.

This chain uses TRBV7-9 with TRBJ1-1, with no clear D. The CDR3 spans 12 residues. CDR1 and CDR2 from the germline V gene are SEHNR and FQNEAQ (reference sequence). V was shortened by 1 base and J by 6 bases, with 6 bases between the two germline ends. The CDR3 bases are TGTGCCAGCAGCTTAGGAACTGCTGAAGCTTTCTTT. This codes for CASSLGTAEAFF.

The J gene is TRBJ2-2, the V gene TRBV29-1; the D gene is possibly TRBD1 (6 bases). Per germline, CDR1 SQVTM and CDR2 ANQGSEA. The CDR3 has 13 amino acids. V lost 4 bases and J lost 5, with 11 bases in between. The CDR3 reads CSVGRGGTGELFF. The CDR3 DNA follows: TGCAGCGTTGGCAGGGGTGGAACCGGGGAGCTGTTTTTT.

The chain uses TRBV7-9 and TRBJ2-7, with a possible D match to TRBD1 (6 bases). The CDR3 is 13 amino acids. Germline CDR1 SEHNR, CDR2 FQNEAQ (reference sequence). Trimming left V 5 bases short and J 5 bases short, with 13 bases between. The CDR3 sequence is CASSAQGRNEQYF. DNA for the CDR3: TGTGCCAGCAGCGCACAGGGCAGGAACGAGCAGTACTTC. Together with reference TRBV7-9 and TRBJ2-7, the CDR3 gives the full variable domain: DTGVSQNPRHKITKRGQNVTFRCDPISEHNRLYWYRQTLGQGPEFLTYFQNEAQLEKSRLLSDRFSAERPKGSFSTLEIQRTEQGDSAMYLCASSAQGRNEQYFGPGTRLTVT.

The CDR3 DNA sequence: TGTGCCTGGGGACTAGCGGGAGGCCGGTACTTC. It yields the protein CAWGLAGGRYF. This rearrangement joins TRBV30 to TRBJ2-5; 14 bases are a match to TRBD2. The CDR3 is made up of 11 amino acids. J gave up 13 bases and V 5 bases, and 3 bases lay outside the gene matches. Germline V lookup: CDR1 GTSNPN, CDR2 SVGIG (reference sequence).

This clone was recorded only once. The CDR3 spells CASTTGLPGLAGGTDTQYF. The CDR3 DNA reads TGTGCCAGCACCACCGGACTTCCCGGACTAGCGGGAGGGACAGATACGCAGTATTTT. V gene TRBV27 combines with J gene TRBJ2-3, with 15 bases lining up with TRBD2. V lost 7 bases, J lost 3 bases, and 14 bases stayed unmatched. CDR3 length: 19 amino acids. Per the germline V gene, CDR1 is MNHEY and CDR2 is SMNVEV (reference sequence).

The chain employs TRBV12-5 and TRBJ2-3; 9 positions match TRBD1. The V segment lost 2 bases and the J segment 2 bases; nucleotides outside the gene matches: 5. Germline CDR1 is LGHNT and CDR2 is FRNRAP. The CDR3 has 16 amino acids. CDR3 region: CASGLPWTGDTDTQYF. The DNA for the CDR3 is TGTGCTAGTGGTTTGCCATGGACAGGGGACACAGATACGCAGTATTTT.

This clone was observed once. The J gene is TRBJ1-2, the V gene TRBV9; 10 bases fit TRBD1. This CDR3 has 15 amino acids. The germline gives CDR1 SGDLS, CDR2 YYNGEE. Losses at the gene ends were 0 bases for V and 6 bases for J; bases not matched to a gene: 5. CDR3 bases: TGTGCCAGCAGCGTAGGACAGGGGGCTTTCGATGGCTACACCTTC. It encodes CASSVGQGAFDGYTF.

The chain combines TRBV28 with TRBJ2-3; the match to TRBD2 covers 8 bases. Germline loops: CDR1 MDHEN, CDR2 SYDVKM. Trimming cost V 5 bases and J 2 bases; bases outside gene matches: 12. The CDR3 spans 17 residues. The CDR3 nucleotides read TGTGCCAGCAGTCCGTACGGACTAGCAGATGACACAGATACGCAGTATTTT. This gives the protein CASSPYGLADDTDTQYF.

The V call is TRBV2, the J call TRBJ2-1; the D is unclear. CDR1 is SNHLY, CDR2 FYNNEI, per germline. V lost 1 base and J 0 bases, leaving 7 bases between the germline ends. This CDR3 is 15 amino acids long. CDR3 region: CASSEGRSSYNEQFF. Written as DNA, the CDR3 is TGTGCCAGCAGTGAAGGAAGGAGCTCCTACAATGAGCAGTTCTTC.

The CDR3: CASSQDPYLSYEQYF. In DNA form, the CDR3 reads TGCGCCAGCAGCCAAGATCCCTACCTCTCCTACGAGCAGTACTTC. The V and J genes are TRBV4-1 and TRBJ2-7; D is unresolved. This CDR3 has 15 amino acids. The germline CDR1 and CDR2 sequences are MGHRA and YSYEKL. The V and J ends lost 0 bases and 0 bases respectively, with 9 bases between them.

The V gene is TRBV7-3, the J gene TRBJ2-6, with 8 bases identical to TRBD1. Germline V lookup: CDR1 SGHTA, CDR2 FQGTGA. CDR3 length: 18 amino acids. The V segment lost 1 base and the J segment 2 bases; nucleotides outside the gene matches: 7. The CDR3 sequence is CASSLIPQGAPGANVLTF. CDR3 nucleotides: TGTGCCAGCAGCTTAATCCCCCAGGGGGCGCCTGGGGCCAACGTCCTGACTTTC. Complete variable domain (other parts from reference TRBV7-3 and TRBJ2-6): GAGVSQTPSNKVTEKGKYVELRCDPISGHTALYWYRQSLGQGPEFLIYFQGTGAADDSGLPNDRFFAVRPEGSVSTLKIQRTERGDSAVYLCASSLIPQGAPGANVLTFGAGSRLTVL.

V and J are TRBV7-3 and TRBJ2-1; D perhaps matches TRBD2 (6 bases). The V and J ends lost 10 bases and 5 bases respectively, with 30 bases between them. There are 18 residues in the CDR3. Germline values: CDR1 SGHTA, CDR2 FQGTGA. DNA of the CDR3: TGTGCCACCCCGACCGGACGGGAGAGTCCGGGGCGCGACAATGAGCAGTTCTTC. It yields the protein CATPTGRESPGRDNEQFF.

This chain connects TRBV5-6 to TRBJ1-3, with D hard to call. Trimming took off 4 bases at V and 5 bases at J, with 10 bases between the two ends. The V gene's germline CDR1 is SGHDT and CDR2 YYEEEE. The CDR3 is 13 amino acids. CDR3 protein: CASSQGERNTIYF. Here the CDR3 DNA reads TGTGCCAGCAGCCAAGGAGAAAGAAACACCATATATTTT.

J is TRBJ2-3 and V is TRBV3-1 (or the pseudogene TRBV3-2); D ambiguous. The V gene lost 3 bases and the J gene lost 2 bases, with 12 bases spanning the gap. Germline V gene sequence: CDR1 LGHDT, CDR2 YNNKEL (reference sequence). The CDR3 sequence is 15 residues long. CDR3 loop: CASSQNIGATDTQYF. CDR3 in DNA: TGTGCCAGCAGCCAGAATATAGGAGCCACAGATACGCAGTATTTT.

The chain has TRBV29-1 and TRBJ1-4; 8 bases align to TRBD1. The J segment lost 8 bases and the V segment lost 7 bases, leaving 12 bases of the junction unmatched. The CDR3 has 14 amino acids. Germline loops: CDR1 SQVTM, CDR2 ANQGSEA. The CDR3 reads CSAISGQEGEKLFF. Written as DNA, the CDR3 is TGCAGCGCCATTTCGGGACAGGAGGGCGAAAAACTGTTTTTT.

This chain joins TRBV5-1 and TRBJ2-3; 10 bases line up with TRBD1. V lost 4 bases, J lost 2 bases, and 4 bases stayed unmatched. The CDR3 has 15 amino acids. The germline gives CDR1 SGHRS, CDR2 YFSETQ. The CDR3 DNA sequence: TGCGCCAGCAGCACGGGACAGGGGCTCACAGATACGCAGTATTTT. This codes for CASSTGQGLTDTQYF.

This chain connects TRBV5-1 to TRBJ2-1; 9 bases agree with TRBD2. Germline CDR1 reads SGHRS; CDR2 reads YFSETQ. V lost 6 bases, J lost 3 bases, and 10 bases stayed unmatched. The CDR3 is 16 residues long. The CDR3 region is CASKPTGTSIYNEQFF. CDR3 coding DNA: TGCGCCAGCAAACCCACCGGGACTAGCATCTACAATGAGCAGTTCTTC.

This clone was recorded only once. The chain carries TRBV29-1 and TRBJ2-7; D is perhaps TRBD1 (5 bases). The V end lost 4 bases, the J end lost 4 bases, and 14 bases lay between the germline ends. This CDR3 has 13 amino acids. The germline V gene has CDR1 SQVTM and CDR2 ANQGSEA. CDR3 protein: CSVGIAGMYEQYF. CDR3 coding DNA: TGCAGCGTTGGTATTGCAGGGATGTACGAGCAGTACTTC.

The V and J genes are TRBV15 and TRBJ2-1; no clear D gene. Deletions cut 2 bases from V and 9 bases from J, with 23 bases between. The CDR3 spans 17 residues. Germline-derived CDR1 and CDR2 are LNHNV and YYDKDF (reference sequence). CDR3 sequence reads: CATSRPTSGFLGFEQFF. For the CDR3, the DNA is TGTGCCACCAGCAGACCAACTTCCGGGTTCCTTGGTTTTGAGCAGTTCTTC.

In this sample, this clone turned up a few times. This chain connects TRBV11-3 to TRBJ2-1; TRBD2 matches 9 bases. CDR1 is SGHNT and CDR2 is YENEEA in the germline V gene. J lost 7 bases, V lost 5 bases, and 15 bases had no gene match. This CDR3 is 17 amino acids long. The CDR3 DNA is TGTGCCAGCAGCCTGCGACAACGTAGCGGGAGCGGGAATGAGCAGTTCTTC. It translates to CASSLRQRSGSGNEQFF.